The 18 T cell receptor beta chains reported below all come from one sample, sequenced in a study of metastatic and nonmetastatic thyroid tumors. None of the patients had undergone any treatment ahead of thyroid surgery. MiXCR re-clonotyped the PCR reads for TCRdb. The sample lists about 21,000 clones, 10% to 15% occurring once. Specimen: blood. These receptors all come from a female donor with papillary thyroid cancer or a benign thyroid nodule (not recorded which). Some clones in this sample may be carry-over from other donors' samples.

The sample holds many counts of this clone. One end of the junction fails to match germline, which may point to a read error. This chain joins TRBV28 and TRBJ1-5, with D tentatively TRBD1 (5 bases). The V gene's germline CDR1 is MDHEN and CDR2 SYDVKM. This CDR3 is built from 15 residues. CDR3 residues: CTSPSNQGTLQPQHF. CDR3 nucleotide sequence: TGTACCAGCCCTTCTAATCAGGGTACCCTTCAGCCCCAGCATTTT.

This clone was picked up many times. V usage is TRBV3-1 and J usage is TRBJ2-5, with TRBD2 as a possible D gene (6 bases). Germline CDR1 and CDR2: LGHDT and YNNKEL (reference sequence). The CDR3 is 13 residues long. The V end was cut by 1 base, the J end by 5 bases, with 8 bases between. The CDR3 loop reads CASSQAGVETQYF. Written as DNA, the CDR3 is TGTGCCAGCAGCCAAGCGGGGGTGGAGACCCAGTACTTC.

At least ten counts were recorded for this clone. V is TRBV10-3 and J is TRBJ1-1; D is perhaps TRBD1 (6 bases). Germline-derived CDR1 and CDR2 are ENHRY and SYGVKD. V dropped 6 bases and J dropped 4 bases, with 18 bases sitting between them. The CDR3 covers 15 residues. DNA of the CDR3: TGTGCCATCAGGGGGGACAACAGGGCCTTCACTGAAGCTTTCTTT. Amino acids: CAIRGDNRAFTEAFF.

In this sample, this clone turned up many times. The V and J genes are TRBV3-1 and TRBJ2-1, with a possible D match to TRBD2 (6 bases). This CDR3 spans 13 amino acids. CDR1 and CDR2 (germline): LGHDT, YNNKEL (reference sequence). V was pared by 6 bases and J by 2 bases, with 8 bases between. CDR3 bases: TGTGCCAGCAGTAGCGGAACCTACAATGAGCAGTTCTTC. It translates to CASSSGTYNEQFF.

This clone has a count of ten or more. Other DNA sequences within the sample encode an identical CDR3. The V gene is TRBV5-6, the J gene TRBJ2-1, with D unclear. Deletions cut 1 base from V and 4 bases from J, with 15 bases between. CDR3 length equals 16 residues. Germline V gene data show CDR1 as SGHDT and CDR2 as YYEEEE. The CDR3: CASSLSESANYNEQFF. For the CDR3, the DNA is TGTGCCAGCAGCTTGTCCGAATCCGCCAATTACAATGAGCAGTTCTTC.

The chain couples TRBV7-3 to TRBJ1-6, with 7 bases fitting TRBD1. CDR1 is SGHTA and CDR2 is FQGTGA in the germline V gene. V shed 6 bases and J 6 bases; nucleotides not matched to a gene: 8. This CDR3 comprises 15 residues. The CDR3 is CASSSDGQVNSPLHF. CDR3 nucleotides: TGTGCCAGCAGTTCTGACGGACAGGTTAATTCACCCCTCCACTTT.

A few counts support this clone. This may come from a read error, since a much larger clone is one base off. The rearrangement links TRBV5-6 to TRBJ2-7, with D uncertain. CDR3 length equals 13 residues. V was cut by 10 bases and J by 0 bases, with 14 bases left in between. Germline CDR1 and CDR2: SGHDT and YYEEEE. The CDR3 nucleotides are TGTGCCCCGAAGAGATGGTTCTCCTACGAGCAGTACTTC. Protein product: CAPKRWFSYEQYF.

This clone is termed medium-sized. V is TRBV12-3 or TRBV12-4 and J is TRBJ2-6; D unclear. This CDR3 has 16 residues. Trimming pared 5 bases from V and 1 base from J, leaving 12 bases between. The CDR3 reads CASSPSSWSGANVLTF. In DNA form, the CDR3 reads TGTGCCAGCAGTCCCTCGTCCTGGTCTGGGGCCAACGTCCTGACTTTC.

This clone qualifies as medium-sized. The chain employs TRBV12-3 or TRBV12-4 and TRBJ2-1; 9 nucleotides align to TRBD2. After removal of 3 bases from V and 7 bases from J, the junction contained 4 bases not matched to a gene. The CDR3 length is 14 residues. The CDR3: CASSFISGSNEQFF. DNA for the CDR3: TGTGCCAGCAGTTTCATTAGCGGGAGTAATGAGCAGTTCTTC.

This clone occurred a few times. The CDR3 nucleotides are TGTGCCAGCAGCCCCGGAGGGCGCTACGAGCAGTACTTC. This translates into CASSPGGRYEQYF. The chain joins TRBV5-4 to TRBJ2-7; D is perhaps TRBD2 (6 bases). This CDR3 has 13 amino acids. V was cut by 4 bases and J by 3 bases, with 11 bases left in between. Germline V gene lookup returns CDR1 SGHNT and CDR2 YYREEE (reference sequence).

The sample holds many counts of this clone. This chain joins TRBV20-1 and TRBJ2-3; D not certain. V was shortened by 0 bases and J by 1 base, with 11 bases between the two germline ends. The CDR3 runs 15 residues. The germline V gene has CDR1 DFQATT and CDR2 SNEGSKA (reference sequence). CDR3 in DNA: TGCAGTGCTAGAGATATAGGGCAGGGCACAGATACGCAGTATTTT. It is translated as CSARDIGQGTDTQYF.

On this clone: This may come from a read error, since a much larger clone is one base off. This chain uses TRBV11-2 with TRBJ1-6; 9 bases match TRBD1. The ends lost 5 bases at V and 7 bases at J; junction bases unmatched: 9. Germline lookup yields CDR1 SGHAT and CDR2 FQNNGV. The CDR3 extends over 16 amino acids. The CDR3 sequence is CASSLKTGQGNSPLHF. The CDR3 nucleotides read TGTGCCAGCAGCCTAAAGACAGGACAGGGGAATTCACCCCTCCACTTT.

This clone is labeled as medium-sized. V gene TRBV12-3 or TRBV12-4 combines with J gene TRBJ1-2; D gene uncertain. V gave up 3 bases and J gave up 4 bases, with 9 bases separating them. This CDR3 contains 13 residues. Written as DNA, the CDR3 is TGTGCCAGCAGTTTTCGCCAAGGCTATGGCTACACCTTC. Amino acid sequence: CASSFRQGYGYTF.

The sample holds many counts of this clone. The V and J genes are TRBV11-2 and TRBJ2-3, with 13 bases matching TRBD2. The germline CDR1 and CDR2 sequences are SGHAT and FQNNGV. Germline trimming cut 5 bases from V and 3 bases from J; bases unmatched to any gene: 5. The length of the CDR3 is 16 residues. The CDR3 region has the DNA TGTGCCAGCAGCCCCAAGACTAGCGGGGGGACAGATACGCAGTATTTT. As protein: CASSPKTSGGTDTQYF.

This clone showed up many times. A much larger clone differs from this one at a single base, so this may be a read error. Other DNA variants within this sample encode the same CDR3. This chain uses TRBV6-6 with TRBJ1-6, with 10 positions matching TRBD1. The CDR3 spans 16 residues. The V gene's germline CDR1 is MNHNY and CDR2 SVGAGI (reference sequence). The CDR3 sequence: CASSYRAGTGASPLHF. The CDR3 DNA is TGCGCCAGCAGTTACCGCGCCGGGACAGGGGCGTCACCCCTCCACTTT.

At least ten counts were recorded for this clone. The chain is built from TRBV4-1 and TRBJ2-1, with D possibly TRBD2 on 7 matching bases. The CDR3 contains 16 residues. The V gene lost 0 bases and the J gene lost 3 bases, with 12 bases spanning the gap. Germline CDR1 is MGHRA and CDR2 is YSYEKL. The CDR3 here is CASSQDRGGFYNEQFF. The CDR3 nucleotides are TGCGCCAGCAGCCAAGATAGGGGGGGCTTCTACAATGAGCAGTTCTTC.

This clone rates as medium-sized. This sequence joins TRBV6-6 and TRBJ1-3; D perhaps matches TRBD1 (5 bases). The CDR3 contains 14 residues. The V gene's germline CDR1 is MNHNY and CDR2 SVGAGI (reference sequence). V was pared by 2 bases and J by 4 bases, with 9 bases between. The CDR3 spells CASSYGTEGNTIYF. For the CDR3, the DNA is TGTGCCAGCAGTTACGGGACGGAAGGAAACACCATATATTTT.

This clone is medium-sized in the sample. The chain joins TRBV27 to TRBJ2-7; perhaps TRBD2 as D (6 bases). The CDR3 sequence is 13 residues long. Between the trimmed V and J ends, which lost 8 bases and 3 bases, there was a span of 14 bases. Germline lookup yields CDR1 MNHEY and CDR2 SMNVEV (reference sequence). The CDR3: CASRPRGGYEQYF. The CDR3 DNA follows: TGTGCCAGCCGCCCCCGGGGAGGCTACGAGCAGTACTTC.